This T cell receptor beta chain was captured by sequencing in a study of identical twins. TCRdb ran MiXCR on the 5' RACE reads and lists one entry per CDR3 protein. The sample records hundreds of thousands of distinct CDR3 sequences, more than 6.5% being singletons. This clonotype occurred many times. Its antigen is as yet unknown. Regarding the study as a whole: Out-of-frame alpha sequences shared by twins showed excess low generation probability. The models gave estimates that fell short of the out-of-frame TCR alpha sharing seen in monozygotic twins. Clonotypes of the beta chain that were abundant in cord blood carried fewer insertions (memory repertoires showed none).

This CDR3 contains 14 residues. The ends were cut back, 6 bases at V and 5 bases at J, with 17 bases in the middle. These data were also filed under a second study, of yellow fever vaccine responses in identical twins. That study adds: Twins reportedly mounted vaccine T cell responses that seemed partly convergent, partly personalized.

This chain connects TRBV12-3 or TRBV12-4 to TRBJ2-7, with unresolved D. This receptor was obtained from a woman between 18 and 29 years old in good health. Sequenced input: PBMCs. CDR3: CASSPVTREHEQYF. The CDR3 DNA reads TGTGCCAGCAGCCCGGTCACCCGAGAGCACGAGCAGTACTTC.